This T cell receptor beta chain was recovered during a study of identical twins (dated by TCRdb to about 2016). Concerning the study at large: To test whether fetal clonotypes persist, this study deep-sequenced TCR alpha and beta repertoires from monozygotic twins, from unrelated adults of various ages, and from cord blood. To rule out contamination, the twin experiments were replicated at different times with different library preparation protocols. Paper-wide results and their limitations: Because the same donors could not be followed over many years, the conclusions relied on cross-sectional statistical analysis. A weaker excess of twin sharing was found in beta out-of-frame sequences because the signal-to-noise ratio was lowered by fewer shared sequences. Invariant T cells such as MAIT and iNKT could partly confound zero-insertion analyses, though diverse VJ usage argued against this for most clonotypes. Recombination models systematically underestimated out-of-frame TCR alpha sharing in monozygotic twins but agreed with sharing between unrelated individuals. Fewer insertions were carried by abundant cord blood beta clonotypes, a similar but weaker trend appeared in young adult naive repertoires, and no such trend appeared in memory repertoires. Compared with coincidental sharing between unrelated individuals, out-of-frame TCR alpha sequences shared between twins showed an excess of sequences with low generation probability.

Library preparation employed 5' RACE. TCRdb records Illumina HiSeq 2000 as the sequencer. A universal primer binding site was added through template switching, and the final cDNA carried a unique molecular identifier so that TCR cDNA molecules could be counted accurately. Specific primers in the conserved constant-segment region were used to synthesize first-strand cDNA for the TCR alpha and beta chains. To control for contamination, every cDNA library carried two barcodes: a SMART-Mk sample barcode plus Illumina barcodes. Two successive PCR steps introduced TruSeq adapter sequences along with Illumina sample barcodes. Sequencing of the TCR alpha and beta cDNA libraries was done on the Illumina HiSeq platform using custom primers. The authors' analysis ran thus. Unique molecular identifiers were extracted from raw reads with MiGEC, and CDR3 positions were determined with MiXCR. For each individual, recombination models were inferred using an EM algorithm with the repgenHMM and IGoR tools. Shared clonotype analysis was performed with the tcR package in R, normalizing sharing by the product of cloneset sizes. To study raw recombination free of thymic and clonal selection effects, out-of-frame nonproductive sequences were analyzed. The public reads were reprocessed in TCRdb via fastp at Q25 and MiXCR, keeping in-frame beta chains. Identical CDR3 proteins give one entry, which carries the most common genes and DNA. The V and J calls were not made by the authors but by TCRdb's processing. Counted in this sample were hundreds of thousands of distinct CDR3 sequences; 20% to 25% of them appeared once. The ten largest clones capture 0.45% to 0.5% of the sample.

From the cysteine up to the phenylalanine, the CDR3 has a length of 20 residues. Left in the record is the CDR3 DNA by itself, 60 bases read in frame from the first base. V is shortened by 2 bases, J by 5 bases, and the region joining them spans 31 bases. CDR1 and CDR2 (LGHNT, FRNRAP) derive from the germline V gene. The sample holds a few counts of this clonotype. It has no known antigen specificity. No quality values exist for individual bases; no much larger clone is one base distant. Every donor in the study was a healthy Caucasian. The twin cohort comprised three pairs of female monozygotic twins, all aged about 18 to 30 years. CD4+ and CD8+ T cell populations were isolated with positive isolation kits from Invitrogen. This sample was also put to use in a study of yellow fever vaccine responses in identical twins. The other study reports the following: According to the authors, the vaccine-induced T cell response in identical twins seemed to be partly convergent and partly specific to each individual. In the study, vaccine-responding T cell clones were precisely tracked in identical twins.

This sequence was found in a woman aged 18-29 years in good health. Sequenced sample: CD4+ T cells sorted from blood. Rearrangement joined TRBV12-5 to TRBJ2-7, with the D gene tentatively TRBD1 or TRBD2, based on 5 matching bases in each. The nucleotide sequence is given as TGTGCTAGTGGTTTGCCTTCATCCGCCGTCCGCCGGGACCTAGAAAACGAGCAGTACTTC. Its amino acids are CASGLPSSAVRRDLENEQYF.